The clone carrying this T cell receptor (beta chain) was seen once. Its antigen is undetermined. The data derive from a study of shared clonotypes between healthy human individuals. The study, taken as a whole, reports: Sharing of clonotypes among donors was expected to vary with sequencing depth.

The CDR3 is 13 residues long. Germline V gene lookup returns CDR1 MNHEY and CDR2 SVGAGI. Trimming pared 2 bases from V and 9 bases from J, leaving 11 bases between. At the deep level, the assay was run. On ten immunoSEQ deep assay plates, unsorted PBMC DNA was sequenced. Profiling relied on immunoSEQ multiplex PCR, and the TCRdb table lists in-frame clones only, not all of them. There are 450,000 to 500,000 clones in the sample; around 80% occur only once, and about 12% lies in the top ten. Donors, healthy HIV-negative adults, lacked recent acute infections or vaccinations. The origin of this receptor is a woman in her thirties or forties in good health. Some clones in this sample may be carry-over from other donors' samples. Specimen: PBMCs. The chain is built from TRBV6-5 and TRBJ1-5, with D hard to call. CDR3: CASSYTPLSPQHF. The CDR3 DNA is TGTGCCAGCAGTTACACGCCACTATCGCCCCAGCATTTT.